One sample yielded the 32 T cell receptor beta chains listed below, sequenced in a study of blood T cell repertoires in COVID-19. TCRdb keeps only in-frame clones here, not all; method: immunoSEQ multiplex PCR. The sample records 220,000 or so clones, 80% to 85% being singletons. Sequencing was performed on peripheral blood. These receptors were taken from a man aged 25 to 40 with active or convalescent COVID-19.

The CDR3 nucleotides are TGTGCCAGTAGTAGGGTAGGGGATTCCAATCAGCCCCAGCATTTT. Its translation is CASSRVGDSNQPQHF. This chain connects TRBV19 to TRBJ1-5; tentatively, D is TRBD1 (5 bases). The germline V gene has CDR1 LNHDA and CDR2 SQIVND (reference sequence). This CDR3 contains 15 residues. Trimming took off 4 bases at V and 3 bases at J, with 13 bases between the two ends.

V gene TRBV6-2 or TRBV6-3 combines with J gene TRBJ2-1; 15 bases fit TRBD2. Unmatched junction bases numbered 7, after V lost 0 bases and J lost 4 bases. Germline CDR1 MNHEY, CDR2 SVGEGT. This CDR3 region has 19 residues. DNA for the CDR3: TGTGCCAGCAGTTACTCACTGACCGGACTAGCGGGGGGGTACAATGAGCAGTTCTTC. Translating gives CASSYSLTGLAGGYNEQFF.

The J gene is TRBJ1-1, the V gene TRBV19; a possible D gene is TRBD1 (5 bases). Germline V gene data show CDR1 as LNHDA and CDR2 as SQIVND (reference sequence). Trimming removed 3 bases at V and 5 bases at J, with 10 bases between. The CDR3 runs 13 residues. The CDR3 is CASSIVGGTEAFF. Written as DNA, the CDR3 is TGTGCCAGTAGTATTGTGGGGGGGACTGAAGCTTTCTTT.

This clone appeared once. This chain connects TRBV5-1 to TRBJ2-1; D is perhaps TRBD2 (6 bases). CDR1 is SGHRS, CDR2 YFSETQ, per germline. The CDR3 runs to 15 residues. V dropped 3 bases and J dropped 0 bases, with 10 bases sitting between them. The CDR3 nucleotides are TGCGCCAGCAGCTCCGGGACTCCCTCCTACAATGAGCAGTTCTTC. It is translated as CASSSGTPSYNEQFF.

J is TRBJ2-5 and V is TRBV5-1; a weak D match, TRBD1 (5 bases). Germline lookup yields CDR1 SGHRS and CDR2 YFSETQ. Trimming removed 3 bases at V and 5 bases at J, with 23 bases between. The CDR3 is made up of 17 amino acids. The CDR3 loop reads CASSSDGGQGKMETQYF. The CDR3 nucleotides read TGCGCCAGCAGCTCCGATGGTGGCCAGGGCAAGATGGAGACCCAGTACTTC.

To note about this clone: One junction end disagrees with the germline gene, perhaps due to a read error. The rearrangement links TRBV3-1 (or the pseudogene TRBV3-2) to TRBJ2-7; D possibly corresponds to TRBD2 (5 bases). Germline CDR1 and CDR2: LGHDT and YNNKEL (reference sequence). This CDR3 has 13 residues. The CDR3 spells CASTTGLSSEQYF. In DNA form, the CDR3 reads TGTGCCAGCACCACCGGACTTTCCTCCGAGCAGTACTTC.

This clone came up once. The rearrangement joins TRBV6-6 to TRBJ2-7; 8 bases agree with TRBD2. Germline CDR1 is MNHNY and CDR2 is SVGAGI (reference sequence). Losses at the gene ends were 8 bases for V and 3 bases for J; bases not matched to a gene: 9. The CDR3 covers 14 residues. The CDR3 sequence is CASGDLAGIYEQYF. For the CDR3, the DNA is TGTGCCAGCGGGGATCTAGCGGGCATCTACGAGCAGTACTTC.

This clone was observed a few times. The V and J genes are TRBV5-1 and TRBJ1-6, with D hard to call. V lost 7 bases and J lost 9, with 14 bases in between. The CDR3 consists of 13 residues. Germline assignment: CDR1 SGHRS and CDR2 YFSETQ. The CDR3: CASRELKISPLHF. In nucleotides, the CDR3 is TGCGCCAGCCGGGAACTCAAGATTTCACCCCTCCACTTT.

This chain joins TRBV29-1 and TRBJ2-1; TRBD1 matches at 8 bases. V lost 5 bases to trimming and J lost 3 bases; unmatched junction nucleotides: 12. The germline CDR1 and CDR2 sequences are SQVTM and ANQGSEA. The length of the CDR3 is 16 residues. The CDR3: CSVYGDRGAHYNEQFF. DNA of the CDR3: TGCAGCGTTTACGGAGACAGGGGCGCGCACTACAATGAGCAGTTCTTC.

This rearrangement joins TRBV29-1 to TRBJ2-1; 14 positions agree with TRBD2. Losses at the gene ends were 5 bases for V and 1 base for J; bases not matched to a gene: 7. Germline V gene sequence: CDR1 SQVTM, CDR2 ANQGSEA. This CDR3 has 17 residues. CDR3 protein: CSVWGLAGERSYNEQFF. DNA for the CDR3: TGCAGCGTTTGGGGACTAGCGGGAGAGCGGTCCTACAATGAGCAGTTCTTC.

The chain links TRBV11-3 to TRBJ2-1; D uncertain. The CDR3 has 15 residues. The V gene lost 0 bases and the J gene lost 0 bases, with 6 bases spanning the gap. The V gene's germline CDR1 is SGHNT and CDR2 YENEEA. CDR3 nucleotides: TGTGCCAGCAGCTTAGAGCGGAGCTCCTACAATGAGCAGTTCTTC. Translated, it gives CASSLERSSYNEQFF.

This chain connects TRBV7-9 to TRBJ2-1; D may be TRBD2 (6 bases). The CDR3 sequence is 12 residues long. The V gene lost 2 bases and the J gene lost 8 bases, with 7 bases spanning the gap. The germline CDR1 and CDR2 sequences are SEHNR and FQNEAQ (reference sequence). For the CDR3, the DNA is TGTGCCAGCAGCTTATTAGCGGATGAGCAGTTCTTC. This codes for CASSLLADEQFF.

This chain joins TRBV11-2 and TRBJ2-7; D gene unclear. The length of the CDR3 is 12 residues. V was pared by 5 bases and J by 2 bases, with 7 bases between. Germline V gives CDR1 SGHAT, CDR2 FQNNGV. CDR3: CASSQNPYEQYF. The CDR3 nucleotides read TGTGCCAGCAGCCAAAATCCCTACGAGCAGTACTTC.

The rearrangement links TRBV20-1 to TRBJ2-4, with D hard to call. The CDR3 totals 14 residues. Germline CDR1 DFQATT, CDR2 SNEGSKA (reference sequence). With 3 bases removed from V and 1 base from J, the gap between germline ends came to 10 bases. For the CDR3, the DNA is TGCAGTGCTAGTGTAGCACCCGCCAAAAACATTCAGTACTTC. The encoded protein is CSASVAPAKNIQYF.

This chain uses TRBV24-1 with TRBJ1-5; D is ambiguous. The CDR3 runs 14 residues. Trimming left V 6 bases short and J 1 base short, with 9 bases between. CDR1 and CDR2 (germline): KGHDR, SFDVKD. CDR3 DNA: TGTGCCACCAGTCAAGAGGGAAGCAATCAGCCCCAGCATTTT. Translation: CATSQEGSNQPQHF.

The chain combines TRBV15 with TRBJ2-7; D perhaps matches TRBD2 (6 bases). The ends were cut back, 0 bases at V and 3 bases at J, with 15 bases in the middle. The germline CDR1 and CDR2 sequences are LNHNV and YYDKDF (reference sequence). The CDR3 covers 16 residues. CDR3 nucleotide sequence: TGTGCCACCAGCAGAGATTTGGGGGACGGGGGCTACGAGCAGTACTTC. The encoded protein is CATSRDLGDGGYEQYF.

The chain recombines TRBV19 with TRBJ2-3; 10 bases agree with TRBD2. The trim removed 5 bases at V and 0 bases at J, leaving 5 bases unmatched. Germline CDR1 and CDR2: LNHDA and SQIVND (reference sequence). CDR3 length equals 16 residues. The CDR3 sequence: CASSWLAGASTDTQYF. DNA of the CDR3: TGTGCCAGTAGTTGGCTAGCGGGGGCAAGCACAGATACGCAGTATTTT.

This chain joins TRBV7-6 and TRBJ2-1; 10 bases map to TRBD2. Losses at the gene ends were 2 bases for V and 6 bases for J; bases not matched to a gene: 4. The CDR3 contains 15 residues. The germline gives CDR1 SGHVS, CDR2 FNYEAQ. The CDR3 reads CASSLWLAGVNEQFF. DNA of the CDR3: TGTGCCAGCAGCTTATGGCTAGCGGGAGTCAATGAGCAGTTCTTC.

The rearrangement joins TRBV4-1 to TRBJ2-1; 16 positions match TRBD2. Losses at the gene ends were 6 bases for V and 0 bases for J; bases not matched to a gene: 8. The germline gives CDR1 MGHRA, CDR2 YSYEKL. This CDR3 contains 19 residues. CDR3 coding DNA: TGCGCCAGCAGGCGGATGGGACTAGCGGGGGGGAGCTCCTACAATGAGCAGTTCTTC. Translating gives CASRRMGLAGGSSYNEQFF.

The chain couples TRBV2 to TRBJ1-1; D remains ambiguous. The CDR3 sequence is 13 residues long. CDR1 is SNHLY and CDR2 is FYNNEI in the germline V gene. V gave up 2 bases and J gave up 2 bases, with 6 bases separating them. This CDR3 reads CASSEQFNTEAFF. CDR3 in DNA: TGTGCCAGCAGTGAACAGTTTAACACTGAAGCTTTCTTT.

The chain carries TRBV28 and TRBJ1-6, with TRBD1 matching 7 bases. The CDR3 length is 14 residues. V lost 7 bases to trimming and J lost 7 bases; unmatched junction nucleotides: 7. From germline, CDR1 is MDHEN and CDR2 SYDVKM. Here the CDR3 reads CASTPGTANSPLHF. Written as DNA, the CDR3 is TGTGCCAGCACCCCCGGGACAGCAAATTCACCCCTCCACTTT.

The chain couples TRBV28 to TRBJ1-2, with D hard to call. V was clipped by 2 bases and J by 4 bases, with 11 bases between them. This CDR3 contains 14 residues. Germline V gene data show CDR1 as MDHEN and CDR2 as SYDVKM. CDR3 protein: CASSLKGRPYGYTF. The CDR3 DNA follows: TGTGCCAGCAGTTTAAAAGGCAGGCCCTATGGCTACACCTTC.

The V call is TRBV28, the J call TRBJ1-4; D is uncertain. Trimming removed 6 bases at V and 0 bases at J, with 5 bases between. Per germline, CDR1 MDHEN and CDR2 SYDVKM. This CDR3 is built from 13 residues. CDR3 region: CASRRATNEKLFF. CDR3 DNA: TGTGCCAGCAGGAGGGCAACTAATGAAAAACTGTTTTTT.

This clone has only one observation. The gene calls are TRBV6-1 and TRBJ1-2, with TRBD1 matching over 10 bases. The CDR3 length is 15 residues. CDR1 is MNHNS, CDR2 SASEGT, per germline. Trimming removed 3 bases from V and 3 bases from J; junction bases left unmatched: 4. CDR3: CASSDHGTGDYGYTF. CDR3 DNA: TGTGCCAGCAGTGACCACGGGACAGGGGACTATGGCTACACCTTC.

This clone showed up just once. The chain uses TRBV24-1 and TRBJ2-5; maybe TRBD1 (5 bases). This CDR3 spans 11 amino acids. V lost 10 bases, J lost 5 bases, and 10 bases lay in between. Looked up from germline, CDR1 is KGHDR and CDR2 is SFDVKD. The CDR3 reads CATGDGETQYF. The CDR3 DNA sequence: TGTGCCACAGGGGATGGGGAGACCCAGTACTTC.

The gene calls are TRBV6-5 and TRBJ2-7, with 8 bases aligning to TRBD2. V gave up 0 bases and J gave up 5 bases; unmatched junction bases: 9. The CDR3 covers 16 residues. Germline V gene sequence: CDR1 MNHEY, CDR2 SVGAGI. The CDR3 loop is CASSYSGGSGSDEQYF. The CDR3 DNA reads as TGTGCCAGCAGTTACTCCGGGGGGAGCGGGAGCGACGAGCAGTACTTC.

This CDR3 reads CAWSRRGGEKLFF. Here the CDR3 DNA reads TGTGCCTGGAGCAGACGCGGGGGGGAAAAACTGTTTTTT. This chain uses TRBV30 with TRBJ1-4; D may be TRBD1 (5 bases). The V end was cut by 3 bases, the J end by 8 bases, with 13 bases between. Germline V gene data show CDR1 as GTSNPN and CDR2 as SVGIG (reference sequence). The CDR3 is 13 amino acids. Together with reference TRBV30 and TRBJ1-4, the CDR3 gives the full variable domain: SQTIHQWPATLVQPVGSPLSLECTVEGTSNPNLYWYRQAAGRGLQLLFYSVGIGQISSEVPQNLSASRPQDRQFILSSKKLLLSDSGFYLCAWSRRGGEKLFFGSGTQLSVL.

The gene calls are TRBV6-1 and TRBJ2-1, with 9 nucleotides matching TRBD2. V shed 1 base, J shed 7 bases, and the junction held 11 bases outside the gene matches. The length of the CDR3 is 17 residues. CDR1 is MNHNS, CDR2 SASEGT, per germline. CDR3: CASSEVAFWRGGNEQFF. CDR3 coding DNA: TGTGCCAGCAGTGAAGTTGCGTTTTGGCGGGGGGGAAATGAGCAGTTCTTC.

The chain uses TRBV5-4 and TRBJ1-2; the D gene is possibly TRBD1 (5 bases). The germline V and J ends were trimmed by 4 bases and 4 bases, with 11 bases remaining between them. In germline, CDR1 is SGHNT, CDR2 YYREEE (reference sequence). The CDR3 extends over 13 amino acids. CDR3 nucleotide sequence: TGTGCCAGCAGCCGGATTCAGGGCTATGGCTACACCTTC. It encodes CASSRIQGYGYTF.

The chain combines TRBV5-1 with TRBJ2-7; unclear D gene. Germline V gives CDR1 SGHRS, CDR2 YFSETQ. Trimming removed 0 bases from V and 0 bases from J, with 10 bases in between. The CDR3 covers 15 residues. The CDR3 is CASSLVPPSSYEQYF. CDR3 in DNA: TGCGCCAGCAGCTTGGTTCCACCGAGCTCCTACGAGCAGTACTTC.

This chain joins TRBV3-1 (or the pseudogene TRBV3-2) and TRBJ1-4; tentatively, D is TRBD1 (5 bases). Trimming removed 2 bases from V and 10 bases from J, with 11 bases in between. CDR1 LGHDT and CDR2 YNNKEL come from the germline V gene (reference sequence). CDR3 length: 13 amino acids. CDR3 residues: CASSQQGGRKLFF. CDR3 coding DNA: TGTGCCAGCAGCCAACAGGGAGGGAGAAAACTGTTTTTT.

In DNA, the CDR3 is TGTGCCAGCAGTTATGGGGGACAGGGCCCAGAGGGTGCTGGCTACACCTTC. Translation gives CASSYGGQGPEGAGYTF. The chain is built from TRBV6-9 and TRBJ1-2; 9 bases are a match to TRBD1. Looked up from germline, CDR1 is MNHGY and CDR2 is SVAAGI. Losses at the gene ends were 2 bases for V and 7 bases for J; bases not matched to a gene: 14. The CDR3 sequence is 17 residues long.